This T cell receptor (beta chain) comes out of a study of OX40 agonist ivuxolimab in advanced cancers. This clone was seen only once. A read error may account for a junction end that differs from germline. Germline CDR1 and CDR2: MGHRA and YSYEKL. The CDR3 covers 14 residues. Here immunoSEQ multiplex PCR was the method, and the copy in TCRdb shows in-frame clones only, minus some. The data contain about 19,000 clones, about 86% of them singletons. The sequence derives from an adult with an advanced solid tumor such as melanoma, head and neck, liver or kidney cancer. Here the sequenced sample was CD4+ or CD8+ T cells sorted from blood, taken in a trial of the OX40 agonist ivuxolimab. This sequence joins TRBV4-1 and TRBJ1-2; D gene unclear. The CDR3 sequence: CASSQVGFNYGYTF. The CDR3 region has the DNA TGCGCCAGCAGTCAAGTAGGGTTTAACTATGGCTACACCTTC.